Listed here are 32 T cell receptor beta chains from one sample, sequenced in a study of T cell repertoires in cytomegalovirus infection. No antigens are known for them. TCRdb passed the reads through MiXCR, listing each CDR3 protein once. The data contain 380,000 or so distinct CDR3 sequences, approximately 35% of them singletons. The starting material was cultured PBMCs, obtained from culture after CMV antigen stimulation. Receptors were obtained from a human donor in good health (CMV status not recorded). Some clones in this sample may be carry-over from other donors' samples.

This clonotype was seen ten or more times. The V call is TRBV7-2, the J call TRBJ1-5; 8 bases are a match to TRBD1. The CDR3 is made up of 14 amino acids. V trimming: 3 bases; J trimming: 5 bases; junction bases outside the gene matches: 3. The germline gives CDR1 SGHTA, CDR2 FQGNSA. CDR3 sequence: CASSFSGGHQPQHF. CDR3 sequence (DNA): TGTGCCAGCAGCTTTTCAGGGGGCCATCAGCCCCAGCATTTT.

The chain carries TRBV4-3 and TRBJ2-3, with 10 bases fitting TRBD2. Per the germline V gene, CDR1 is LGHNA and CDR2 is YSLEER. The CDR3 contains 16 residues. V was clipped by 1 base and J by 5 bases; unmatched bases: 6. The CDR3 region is CASSQVLAGGGDTQYF. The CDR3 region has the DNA TGCGCCAGCAGCCAAGTATTAGCGGGAGGCGGAGATACGCAGTATTTT.

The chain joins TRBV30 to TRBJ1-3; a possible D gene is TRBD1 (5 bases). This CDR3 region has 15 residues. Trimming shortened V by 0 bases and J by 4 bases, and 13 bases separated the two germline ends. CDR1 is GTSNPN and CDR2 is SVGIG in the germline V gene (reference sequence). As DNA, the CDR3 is TGTGCCTGGAGTGTGGGACTCGCGACCGGAAACACCATATATTTT. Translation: CAWSVGLATGNTIYF.

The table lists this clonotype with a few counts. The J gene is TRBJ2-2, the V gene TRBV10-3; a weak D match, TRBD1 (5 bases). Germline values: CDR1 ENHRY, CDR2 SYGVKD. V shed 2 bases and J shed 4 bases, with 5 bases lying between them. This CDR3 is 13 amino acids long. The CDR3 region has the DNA TGTGCCATCAGTGAGGACAGCACCGGGGAGCTGTTTTTT. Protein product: CAISEDSTGELFF.

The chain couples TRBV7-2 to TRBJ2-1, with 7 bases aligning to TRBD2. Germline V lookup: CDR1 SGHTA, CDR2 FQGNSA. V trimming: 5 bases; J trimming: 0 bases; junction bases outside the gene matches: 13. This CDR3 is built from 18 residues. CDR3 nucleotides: TGTGCCAGCAGCACCTTCCGGGAGGCCTCTAGCTCCTACAATGAGCAGTTCTTC. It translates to CASSTFREASSSYNEQFF. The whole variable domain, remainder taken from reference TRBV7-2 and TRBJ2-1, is GAGVSQSPSNKVTEKGKDVELRCDPISGHTALYWYRQSLGQGLEFLIYFQGNSAPDKSGLPSDRFSAERTGGSVSTLTIQRTQQEDSAVYLCASSTFREASSSYNEQFFGPGTRLTVL.

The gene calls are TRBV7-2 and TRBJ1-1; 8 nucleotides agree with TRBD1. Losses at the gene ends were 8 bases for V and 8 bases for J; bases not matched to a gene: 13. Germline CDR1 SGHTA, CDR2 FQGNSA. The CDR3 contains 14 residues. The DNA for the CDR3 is TGTGCCAGCCAACAAATACAGGGGGGGGGAGAAGCTTTCTTT. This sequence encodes CASQQIQGGGEAFF.

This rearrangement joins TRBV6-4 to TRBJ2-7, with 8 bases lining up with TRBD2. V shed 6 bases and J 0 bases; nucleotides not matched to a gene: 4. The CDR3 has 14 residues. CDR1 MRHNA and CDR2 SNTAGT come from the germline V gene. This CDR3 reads CASSGTSRSYEQYF. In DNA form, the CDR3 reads TGTGCCAGCAGCGGGACTAGTCGCTCCTACGAGCAGTACTTC.

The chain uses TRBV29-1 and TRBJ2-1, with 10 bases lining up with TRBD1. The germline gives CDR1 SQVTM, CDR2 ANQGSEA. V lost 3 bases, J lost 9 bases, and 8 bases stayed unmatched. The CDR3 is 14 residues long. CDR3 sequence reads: CSVEADRGLSEQFF. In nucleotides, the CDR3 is TGCAGCGTTGAGGCTGACAGGGGGCTGAGTGAGCAGTTCTTC.

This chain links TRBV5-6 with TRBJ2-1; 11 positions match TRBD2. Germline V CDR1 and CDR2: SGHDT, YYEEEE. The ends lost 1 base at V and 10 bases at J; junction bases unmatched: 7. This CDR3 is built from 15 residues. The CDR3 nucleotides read TGTGCCAGCAGCTTGCTCCGGACTAGCGGGTCAGAGCAGTTCTTC. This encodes CASSLLRTSGSEQFF.

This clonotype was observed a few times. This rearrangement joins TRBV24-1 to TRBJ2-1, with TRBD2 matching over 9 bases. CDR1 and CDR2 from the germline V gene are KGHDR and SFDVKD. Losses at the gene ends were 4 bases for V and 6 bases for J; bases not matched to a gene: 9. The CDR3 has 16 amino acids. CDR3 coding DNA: TGTGCCACCAGTGACCCCCTTAGCGGGAGCTCCAATGAGCAGTTCTTC. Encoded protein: CATSDPLSGSSNEQFF.

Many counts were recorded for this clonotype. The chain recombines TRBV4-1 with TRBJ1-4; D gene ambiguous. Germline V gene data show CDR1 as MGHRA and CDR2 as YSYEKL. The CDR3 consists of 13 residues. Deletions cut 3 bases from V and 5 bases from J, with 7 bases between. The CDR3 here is CASSHVSNEKLFF. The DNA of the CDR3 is TGCGCCAGCAGCCATGTTTCCAATGAAAAACTGTTTTTT.

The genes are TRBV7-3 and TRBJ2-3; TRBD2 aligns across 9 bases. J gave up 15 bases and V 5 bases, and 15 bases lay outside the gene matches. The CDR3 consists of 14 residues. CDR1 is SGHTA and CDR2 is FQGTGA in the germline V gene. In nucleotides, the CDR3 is TGTGCCAGCAGCCCTTCAGTGGGACTAGCTGTGCAATATTTT. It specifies CASSPSVGLAVQYF.

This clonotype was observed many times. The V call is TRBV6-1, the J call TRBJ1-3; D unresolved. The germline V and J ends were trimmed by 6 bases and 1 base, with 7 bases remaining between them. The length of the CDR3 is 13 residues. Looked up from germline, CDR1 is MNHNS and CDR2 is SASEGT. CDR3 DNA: TGTGCCAGCAGCGGCCGTTCTGGAAACACCATATATTTT. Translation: CASSGRSGNTIYF.

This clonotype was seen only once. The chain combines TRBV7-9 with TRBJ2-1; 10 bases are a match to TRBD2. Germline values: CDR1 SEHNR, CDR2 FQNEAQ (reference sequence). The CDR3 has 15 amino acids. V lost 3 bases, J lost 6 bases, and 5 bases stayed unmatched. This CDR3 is CASSLKLAGPNEQFF. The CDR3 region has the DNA TGTGCCAGCAGCTTGAAACTAGCGGGGCCCAATGAGCAGTTCTTC.

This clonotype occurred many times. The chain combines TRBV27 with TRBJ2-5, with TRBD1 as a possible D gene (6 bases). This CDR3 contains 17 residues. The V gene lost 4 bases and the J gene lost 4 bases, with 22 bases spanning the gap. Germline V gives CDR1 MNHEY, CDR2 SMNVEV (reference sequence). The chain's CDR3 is CASSSEGELNALETQYF. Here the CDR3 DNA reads TGTGCCAGCAGTTCTGAGGGGGAGTTAAATGCTCTAGAGACCCAGTACTTC.

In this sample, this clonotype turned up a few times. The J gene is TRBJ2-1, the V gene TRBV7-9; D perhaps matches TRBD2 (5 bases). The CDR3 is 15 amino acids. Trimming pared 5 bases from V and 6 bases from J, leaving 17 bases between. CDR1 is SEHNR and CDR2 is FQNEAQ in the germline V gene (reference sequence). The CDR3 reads CASSQLVTLVNEQFF. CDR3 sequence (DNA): TGTGCCAGCAGCCAACTAGTGACCTTAGTCAATGAGCAGTTCTTC. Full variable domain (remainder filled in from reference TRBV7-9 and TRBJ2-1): DTGVSQNPRHKITKRGQNVTFRCDPISEHNRLYWYRQTLGQGPEFLTYFQNEAQLEKSRLLSDRFSAERPKGSFSTLEIQRTEQGDSAMYLCASSQLVTLVNEQFFGPGTRLTVL.

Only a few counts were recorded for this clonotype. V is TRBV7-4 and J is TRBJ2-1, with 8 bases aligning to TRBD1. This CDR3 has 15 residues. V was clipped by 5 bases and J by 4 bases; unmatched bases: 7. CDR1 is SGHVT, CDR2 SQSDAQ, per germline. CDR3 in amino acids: CASSQWTGHYNEQFF. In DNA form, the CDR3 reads TGTGCCAGCAGCCAATGGACAGGGCATTACAATGAGCAGTTCTTC. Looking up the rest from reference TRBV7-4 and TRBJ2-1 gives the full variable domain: GAGVSQSPRYKVAKRGRDVALRCDSISGHVTLYWYRQTLGQGSEVLTYSQSDAQRDKSGRPSGRFSAERPERSVSTLKIQRTEQGDSAVYLCASSQWTGHYNEQFFGPGTRLTVL.

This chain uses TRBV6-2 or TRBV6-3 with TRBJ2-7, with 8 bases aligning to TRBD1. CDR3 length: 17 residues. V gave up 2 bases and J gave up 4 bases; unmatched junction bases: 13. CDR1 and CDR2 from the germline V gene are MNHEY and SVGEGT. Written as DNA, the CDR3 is TGTGCCAGCAGTTACCGTACACAGGGGGAAACCACTTACGAGCAGTACTTC. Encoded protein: CASSYRTQGETTYEQYF.

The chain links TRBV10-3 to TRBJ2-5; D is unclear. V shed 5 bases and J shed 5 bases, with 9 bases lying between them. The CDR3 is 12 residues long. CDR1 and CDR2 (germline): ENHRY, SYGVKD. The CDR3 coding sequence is TGTGCCATCAGTCCGGACGTGGAGACCCAGTACTTC. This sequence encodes CAISPDVETQYF.

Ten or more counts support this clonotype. For the CDR3, the DNA is TGTGCCAGCAGATCCCTCCGGGAGCATCACACCGGGGAGCTGTTTTTT. Protein product: CASRSLREHHTGELFF. The chain has TRBV7-2 and TRBJ2-2, with D maybe TRBD2 (6 bases). Germline V gene data show CDR1 as SGHTA and CDR2 as FQGNSA. The CDR3 consists of 16 residues. V was trimmed by 6 bases and J by 3 bases, leaving 17 bases between them.

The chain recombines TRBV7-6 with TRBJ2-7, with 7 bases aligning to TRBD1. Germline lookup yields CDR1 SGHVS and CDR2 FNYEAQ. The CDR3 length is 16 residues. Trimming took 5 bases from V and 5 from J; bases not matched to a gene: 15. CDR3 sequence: CASSESLRTGLDEQYF. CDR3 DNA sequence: TGTGCCAGCAGCGAGTCGCTTAGGACAGGCCTTGACGAGCAGTACTTC.

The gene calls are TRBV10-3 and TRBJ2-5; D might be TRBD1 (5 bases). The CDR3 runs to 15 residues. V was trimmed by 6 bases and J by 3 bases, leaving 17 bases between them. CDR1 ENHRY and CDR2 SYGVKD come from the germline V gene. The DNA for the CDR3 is TGTGCCATCAGCCTAAATCTCGGACACGAAGAGACCCAGTACTTC. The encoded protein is CAISLNLGHEETQYF.

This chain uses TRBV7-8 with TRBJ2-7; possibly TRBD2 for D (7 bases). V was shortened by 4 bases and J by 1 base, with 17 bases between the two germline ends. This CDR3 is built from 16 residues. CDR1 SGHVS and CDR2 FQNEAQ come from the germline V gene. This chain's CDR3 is CASSSFGGRISYEQYF. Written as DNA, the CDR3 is TGTGCCAGCAGCTCGTTCGGGGGGCGGATATCCTACGAGCAGTACTTC. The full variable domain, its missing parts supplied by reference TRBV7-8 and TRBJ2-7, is GAGVSQSPRYKVAKRGQDVALRCDPISGHVSLFWYQQALGQGPEFLTYFQNEAQLDKSGLPSDRFFAERPEGSVSTLKIQRTQQEDSAVYLCASSSFGGRISYEQYFGPGTRLTVT.

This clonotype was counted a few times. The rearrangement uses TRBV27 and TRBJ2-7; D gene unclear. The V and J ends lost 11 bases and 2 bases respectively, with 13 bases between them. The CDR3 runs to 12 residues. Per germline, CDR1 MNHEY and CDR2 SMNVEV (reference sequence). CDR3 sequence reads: CAGVGRPYEQYV. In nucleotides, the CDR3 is TGTGCCGGGGTAGGCAGACCCTACGAGCAGTACGTC.

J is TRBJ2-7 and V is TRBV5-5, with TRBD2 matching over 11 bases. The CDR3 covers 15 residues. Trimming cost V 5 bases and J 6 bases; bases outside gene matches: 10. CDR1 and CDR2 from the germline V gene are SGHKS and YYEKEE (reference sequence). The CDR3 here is CASSSTSGSFSEQYF. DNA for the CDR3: TGTGCCAGCAGTTCTACTAGCGGGAGCTTTTCCGAGCAGTACTTC.

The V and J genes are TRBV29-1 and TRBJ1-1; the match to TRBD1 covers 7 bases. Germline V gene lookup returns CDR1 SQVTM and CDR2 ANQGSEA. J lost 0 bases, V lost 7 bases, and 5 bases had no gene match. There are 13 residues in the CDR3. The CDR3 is CSGLGQMNTEAFF. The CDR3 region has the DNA TGCAGCGGCCTGGGACAGATGAACACTGAAGCTTTCTTT.

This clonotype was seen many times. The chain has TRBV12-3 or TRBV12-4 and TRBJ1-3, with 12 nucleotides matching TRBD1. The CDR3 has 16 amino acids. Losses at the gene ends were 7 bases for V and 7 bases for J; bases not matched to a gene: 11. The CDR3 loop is CASTPPAGTGGNTIYF. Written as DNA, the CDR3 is TGTGCCAGCACCCCACCCGCCGGGACAGGGGGCAACACCATATATTTT.

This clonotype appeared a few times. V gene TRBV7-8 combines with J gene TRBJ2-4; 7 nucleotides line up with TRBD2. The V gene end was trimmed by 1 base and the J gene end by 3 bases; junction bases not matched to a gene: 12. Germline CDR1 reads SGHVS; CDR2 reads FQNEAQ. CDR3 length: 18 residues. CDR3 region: CASSLGNRGEWGKNIQYF. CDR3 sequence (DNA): TGTGCCAGCAGCTTAGGGAACCGGGGGGAGTGGGGCAAAAACATTCAGTACTTC.

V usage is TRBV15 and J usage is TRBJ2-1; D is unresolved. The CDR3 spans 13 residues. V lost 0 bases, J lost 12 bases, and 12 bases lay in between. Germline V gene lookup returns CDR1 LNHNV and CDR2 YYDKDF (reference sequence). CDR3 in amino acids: CATSRDSTVRQFF. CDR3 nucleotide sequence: TGTGCCACCAGCAGAGATTCAACAGTACGGCAGTTCTTC.

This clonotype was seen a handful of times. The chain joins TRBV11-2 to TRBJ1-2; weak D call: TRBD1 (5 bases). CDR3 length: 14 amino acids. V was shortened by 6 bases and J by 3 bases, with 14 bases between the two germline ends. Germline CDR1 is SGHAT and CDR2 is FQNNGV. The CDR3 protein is CASRLELGDYGYTF. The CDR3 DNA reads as TGTGCCAGCAGGCTAGAGTTGGGGGACTATGGCTACACCTTC.

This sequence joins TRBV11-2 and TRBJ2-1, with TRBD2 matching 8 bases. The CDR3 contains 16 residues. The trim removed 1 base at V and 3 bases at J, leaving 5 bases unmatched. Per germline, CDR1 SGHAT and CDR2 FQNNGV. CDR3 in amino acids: CASSLAPSGLYNEQFF. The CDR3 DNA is TGTGCCAGCAGCTTAGCCCCTAGCGGGCTCTACAATGAGCAGTTCTTC.

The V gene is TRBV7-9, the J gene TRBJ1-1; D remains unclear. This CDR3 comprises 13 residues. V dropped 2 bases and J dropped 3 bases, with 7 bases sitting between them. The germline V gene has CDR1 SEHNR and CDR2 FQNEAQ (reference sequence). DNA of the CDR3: TGTGCCAGCAGCTTATGGGCGGACACTGAAGCTTTCTTT. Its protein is CASSLWADTEAFF.